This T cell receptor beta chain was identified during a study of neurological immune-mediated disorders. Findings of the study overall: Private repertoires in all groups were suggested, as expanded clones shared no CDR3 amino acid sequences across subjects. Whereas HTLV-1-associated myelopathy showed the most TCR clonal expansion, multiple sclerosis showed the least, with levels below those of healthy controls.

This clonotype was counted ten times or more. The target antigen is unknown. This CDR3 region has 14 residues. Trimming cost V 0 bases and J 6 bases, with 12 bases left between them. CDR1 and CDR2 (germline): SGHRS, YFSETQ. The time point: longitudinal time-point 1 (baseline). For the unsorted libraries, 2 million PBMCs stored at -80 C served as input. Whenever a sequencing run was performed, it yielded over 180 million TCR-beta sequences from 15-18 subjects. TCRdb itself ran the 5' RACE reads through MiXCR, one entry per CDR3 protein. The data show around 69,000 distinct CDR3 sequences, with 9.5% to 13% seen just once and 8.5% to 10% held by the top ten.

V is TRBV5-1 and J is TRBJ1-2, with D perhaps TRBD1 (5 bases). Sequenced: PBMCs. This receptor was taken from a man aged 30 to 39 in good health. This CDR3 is CASSLGRVLDGYTF. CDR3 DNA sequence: TGCGCCAGCAGCTTGGGCAGGGTCCTTGATGGCTACACCTTC.